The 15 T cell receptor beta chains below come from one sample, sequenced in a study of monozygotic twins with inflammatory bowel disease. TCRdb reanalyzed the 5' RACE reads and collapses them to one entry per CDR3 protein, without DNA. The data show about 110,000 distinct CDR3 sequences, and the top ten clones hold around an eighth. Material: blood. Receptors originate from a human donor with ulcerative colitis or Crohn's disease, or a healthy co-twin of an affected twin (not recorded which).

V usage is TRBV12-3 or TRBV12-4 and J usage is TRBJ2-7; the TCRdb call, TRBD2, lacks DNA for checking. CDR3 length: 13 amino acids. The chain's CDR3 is CASSEREVNEQYF.

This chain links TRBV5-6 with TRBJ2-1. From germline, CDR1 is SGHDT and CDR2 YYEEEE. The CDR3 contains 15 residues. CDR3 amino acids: CASSLGQATYNEQFF.

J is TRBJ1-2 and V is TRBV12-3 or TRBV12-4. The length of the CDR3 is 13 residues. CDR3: CASSFERAYGYTF.

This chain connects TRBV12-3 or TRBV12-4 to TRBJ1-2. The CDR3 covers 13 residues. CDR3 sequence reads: CASSLGVDYGYTF.

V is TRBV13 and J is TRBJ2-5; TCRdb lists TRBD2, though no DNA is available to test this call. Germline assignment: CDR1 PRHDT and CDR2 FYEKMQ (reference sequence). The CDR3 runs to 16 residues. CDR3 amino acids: CASSLGLGLAQETQYF.

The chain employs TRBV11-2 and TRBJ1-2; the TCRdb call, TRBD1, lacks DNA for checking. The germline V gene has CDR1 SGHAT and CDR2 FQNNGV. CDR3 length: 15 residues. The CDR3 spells CASSLVLGDVSGYTF.

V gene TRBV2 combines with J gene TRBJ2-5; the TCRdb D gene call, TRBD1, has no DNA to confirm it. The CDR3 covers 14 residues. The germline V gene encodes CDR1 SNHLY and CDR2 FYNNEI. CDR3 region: CASSGRTDQETQYF.

The CDR3 loop reads CASSISLPRGNYGYTF. V usage is TRBV19 and J usage is TRBJ1-2. Germline CDR1 reads LNHDA; CDR2 reads SQIVND (reference sequence). There are 16 residues in the CDR3.

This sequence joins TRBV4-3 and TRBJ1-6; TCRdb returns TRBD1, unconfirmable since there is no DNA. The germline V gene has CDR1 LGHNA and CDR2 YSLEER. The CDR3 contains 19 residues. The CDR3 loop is CASSQDWHRADRVNSPLHF.

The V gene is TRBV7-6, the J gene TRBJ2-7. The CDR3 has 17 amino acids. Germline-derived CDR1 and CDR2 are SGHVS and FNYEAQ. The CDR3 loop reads CASSPRYLLESSYEQYF. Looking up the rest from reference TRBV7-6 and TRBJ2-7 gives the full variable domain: GAGVSQSPRYKVTKRGQDVALRCDPISGHVSLYWYRQALGQGPEFLTYFNYEAQQDKSGLPNDRFSAERPEGSISTLTIQRTEQRDSAMYRCASSPRYLLESSYEQYFGPGTRLTVT.

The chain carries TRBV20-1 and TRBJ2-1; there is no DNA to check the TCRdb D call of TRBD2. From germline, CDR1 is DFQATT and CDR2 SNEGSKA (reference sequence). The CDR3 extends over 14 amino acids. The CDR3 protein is CSAPIAGGYNEQFF.

This CDR3 reads CASSDRSSGANVLTF. V is TRBV6-1 and J is TRBJ2-6. Germline V CDR1 and CDR2: MNHNS, SASEGT. CDR3 length: 15 residues.

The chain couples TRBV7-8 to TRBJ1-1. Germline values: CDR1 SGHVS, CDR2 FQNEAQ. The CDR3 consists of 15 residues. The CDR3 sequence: CASSLVQGVNTEAFF.

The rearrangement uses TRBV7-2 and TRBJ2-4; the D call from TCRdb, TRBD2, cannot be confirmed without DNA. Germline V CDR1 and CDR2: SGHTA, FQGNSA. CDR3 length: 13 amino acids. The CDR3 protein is CASSNGVQNIQYF.

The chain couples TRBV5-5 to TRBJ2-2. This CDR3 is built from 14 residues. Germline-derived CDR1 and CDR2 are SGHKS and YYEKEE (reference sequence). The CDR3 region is CASSLDSETGELFF. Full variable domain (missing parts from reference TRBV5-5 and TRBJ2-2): DAGVTQSPTHLIKTRGQQVTLRCSPISGHKSVSWYQQVLGQGPQFIFQYYEKEERGRGNFPDRFSARQFPNYSSELNVNALLLGDSALYLCASSLDSETGELFFGEGSRLTVL.